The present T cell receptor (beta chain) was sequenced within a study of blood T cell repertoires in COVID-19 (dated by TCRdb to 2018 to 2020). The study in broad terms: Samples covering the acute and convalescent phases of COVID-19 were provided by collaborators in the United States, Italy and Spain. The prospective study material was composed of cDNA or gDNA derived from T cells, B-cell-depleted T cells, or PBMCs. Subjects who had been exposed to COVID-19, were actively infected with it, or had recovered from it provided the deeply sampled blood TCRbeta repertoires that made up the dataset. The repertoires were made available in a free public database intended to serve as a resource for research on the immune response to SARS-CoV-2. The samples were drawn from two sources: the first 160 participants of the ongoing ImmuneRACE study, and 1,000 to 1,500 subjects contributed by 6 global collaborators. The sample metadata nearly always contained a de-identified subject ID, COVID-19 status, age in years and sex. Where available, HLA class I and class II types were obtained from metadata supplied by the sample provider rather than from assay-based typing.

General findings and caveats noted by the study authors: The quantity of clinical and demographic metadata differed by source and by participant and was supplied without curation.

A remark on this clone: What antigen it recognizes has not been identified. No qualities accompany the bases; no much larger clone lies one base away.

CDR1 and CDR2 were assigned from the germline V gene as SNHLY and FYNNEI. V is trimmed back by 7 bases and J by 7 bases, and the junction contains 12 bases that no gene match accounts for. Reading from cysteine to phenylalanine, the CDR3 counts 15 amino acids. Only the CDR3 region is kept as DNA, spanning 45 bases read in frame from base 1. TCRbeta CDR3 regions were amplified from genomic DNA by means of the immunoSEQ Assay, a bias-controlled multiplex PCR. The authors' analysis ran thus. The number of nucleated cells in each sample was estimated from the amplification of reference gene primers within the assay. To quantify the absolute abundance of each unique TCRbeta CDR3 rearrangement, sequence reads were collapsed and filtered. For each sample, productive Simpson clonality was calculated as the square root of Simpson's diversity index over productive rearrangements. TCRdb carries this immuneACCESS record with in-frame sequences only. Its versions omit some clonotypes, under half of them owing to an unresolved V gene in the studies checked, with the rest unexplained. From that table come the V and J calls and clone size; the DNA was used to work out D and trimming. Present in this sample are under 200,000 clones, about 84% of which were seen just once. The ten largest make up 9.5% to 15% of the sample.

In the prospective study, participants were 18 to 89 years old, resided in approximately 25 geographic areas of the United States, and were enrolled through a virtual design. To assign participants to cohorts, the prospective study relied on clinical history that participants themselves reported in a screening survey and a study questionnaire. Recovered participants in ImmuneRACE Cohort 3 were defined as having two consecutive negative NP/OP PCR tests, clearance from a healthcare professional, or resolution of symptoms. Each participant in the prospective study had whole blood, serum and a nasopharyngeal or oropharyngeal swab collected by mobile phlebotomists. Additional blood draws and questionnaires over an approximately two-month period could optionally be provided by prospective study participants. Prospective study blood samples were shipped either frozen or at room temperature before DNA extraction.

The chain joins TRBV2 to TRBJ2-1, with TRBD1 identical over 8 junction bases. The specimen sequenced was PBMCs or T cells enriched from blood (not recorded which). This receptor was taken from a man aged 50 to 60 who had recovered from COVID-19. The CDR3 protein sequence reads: CASIWSQGAGNEQFF. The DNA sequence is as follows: TGTGCCAGCATCTGGAGCCAGGGGGCAGGGAATGAGCAGTTCTTC.